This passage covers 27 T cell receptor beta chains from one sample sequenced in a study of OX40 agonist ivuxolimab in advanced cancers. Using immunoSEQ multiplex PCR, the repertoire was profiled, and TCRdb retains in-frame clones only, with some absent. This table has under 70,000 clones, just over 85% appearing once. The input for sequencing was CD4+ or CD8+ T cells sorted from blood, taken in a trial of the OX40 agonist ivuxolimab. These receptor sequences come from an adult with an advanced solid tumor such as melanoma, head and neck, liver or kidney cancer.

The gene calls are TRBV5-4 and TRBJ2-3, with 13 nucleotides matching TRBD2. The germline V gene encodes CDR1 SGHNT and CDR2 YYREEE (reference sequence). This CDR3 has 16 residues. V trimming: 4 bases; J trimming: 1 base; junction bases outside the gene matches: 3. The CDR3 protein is CASSGGLAGRTDTQYF. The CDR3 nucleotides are TGTGCCAGCAGCGGGGGACTAGCGGGGCGCACAGATACGCAGTATTTT. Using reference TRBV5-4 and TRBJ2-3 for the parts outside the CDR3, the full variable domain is ETGVTQSPTHLIKTRGQQVTLRCSSQSGHNTVSWYQQALGQGPQFIFQYYREEENGRGNFPPRFSGLQFPNYSSELNVNALELDDSALYLCASSGGLAGRTDTQYFGPGTRLTVL.

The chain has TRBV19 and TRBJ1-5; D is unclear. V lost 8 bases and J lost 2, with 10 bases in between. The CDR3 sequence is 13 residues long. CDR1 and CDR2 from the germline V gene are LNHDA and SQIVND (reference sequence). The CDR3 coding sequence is TGTGCCAGTGCACCGAGTCGCAATCAGCCCCAGCATTTT. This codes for CASAPSRNQPQHF.

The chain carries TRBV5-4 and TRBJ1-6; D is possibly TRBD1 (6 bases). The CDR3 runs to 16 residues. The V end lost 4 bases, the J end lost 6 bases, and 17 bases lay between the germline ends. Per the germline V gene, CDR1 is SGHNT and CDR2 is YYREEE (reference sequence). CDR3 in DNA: TGTGCCAGCAGCCTGAGGGGGGGAACCGGTAATTCACCCCTCCACTTT. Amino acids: CASSLRGGTGNSPLHF.

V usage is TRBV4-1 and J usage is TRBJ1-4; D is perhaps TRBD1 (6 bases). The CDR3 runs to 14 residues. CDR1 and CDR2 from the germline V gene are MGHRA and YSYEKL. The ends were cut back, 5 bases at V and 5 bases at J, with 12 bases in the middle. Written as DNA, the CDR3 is TGCGCCAGCAGCTACGGAGACAGGAATGAAAAACTGTTTTTT. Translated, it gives CASSYGDRNEKLFF.

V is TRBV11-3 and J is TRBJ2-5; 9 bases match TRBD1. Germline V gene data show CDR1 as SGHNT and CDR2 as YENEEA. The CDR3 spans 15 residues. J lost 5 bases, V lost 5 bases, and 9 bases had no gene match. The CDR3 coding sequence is TGTGCCAGCAGCGCTCGGCCGGGACAGGGTGAGACCCAGTACTTC. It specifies CASSARPGQGETQYF.

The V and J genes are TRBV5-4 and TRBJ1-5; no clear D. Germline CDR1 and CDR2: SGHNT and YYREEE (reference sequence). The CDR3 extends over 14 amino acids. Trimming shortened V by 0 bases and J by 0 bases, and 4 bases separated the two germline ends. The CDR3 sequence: CASSLGGSNQPQHF. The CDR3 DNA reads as TGTGCCAGCAGCTTGGGGGGTAGCAATCAGCCCCAGCATTTT.

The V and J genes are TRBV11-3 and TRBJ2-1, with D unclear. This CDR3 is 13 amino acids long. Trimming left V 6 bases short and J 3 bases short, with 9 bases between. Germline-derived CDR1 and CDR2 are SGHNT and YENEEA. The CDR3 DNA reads TGTGCCAGCAGGACCGATAACTACAATGAGCAGTTCTTC. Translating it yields CASRTDNYNEQFF.

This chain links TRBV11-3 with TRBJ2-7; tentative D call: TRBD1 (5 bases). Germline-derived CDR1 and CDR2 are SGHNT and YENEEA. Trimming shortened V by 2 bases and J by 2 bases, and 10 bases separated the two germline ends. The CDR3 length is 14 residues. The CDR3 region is CASSLSGFTYEQYF. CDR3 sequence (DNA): TGTGCCAGCAGCTTATCAGGGTTCACCTACGAGCAGTACTTC.

The DNA of the CDR3 is TGTGCCAGCAGATCAGGGACAGGCACAAATTCACCCCTCCACTTT. Translating it yields CASRSGTGTNSPLHF. J is TRBJ1-6 and V is TRBV21-1; the table's D call, TRBD1, has no DNA check behind it. TRBV21-1 is labeled a pseudogene. CDR3 length: 15 residues.

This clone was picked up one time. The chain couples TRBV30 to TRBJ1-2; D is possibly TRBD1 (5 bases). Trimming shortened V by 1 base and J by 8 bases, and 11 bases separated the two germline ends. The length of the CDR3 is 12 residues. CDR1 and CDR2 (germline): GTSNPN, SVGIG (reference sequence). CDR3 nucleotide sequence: TGTGCCTGGAGTGATAAGGGGATGGGCTACACCTTC. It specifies CAWSDKGMGYTF.

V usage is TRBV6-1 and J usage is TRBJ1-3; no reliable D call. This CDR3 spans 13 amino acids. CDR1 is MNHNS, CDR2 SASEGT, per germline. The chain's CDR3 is CASFLRLGNTIYF. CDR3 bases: TGTGCTTCATTCCTACGCCTTGGAAACACCATATATTTT.

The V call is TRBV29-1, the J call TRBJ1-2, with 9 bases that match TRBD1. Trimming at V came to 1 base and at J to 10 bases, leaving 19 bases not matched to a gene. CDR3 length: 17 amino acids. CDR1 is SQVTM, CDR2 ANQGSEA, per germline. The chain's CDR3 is CSVEGYTRTGGITFYTF. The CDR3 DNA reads TGCAGCGTTGAAGGTTACACTCGAACAGGGGGCATCACCTTCTACACCTTC. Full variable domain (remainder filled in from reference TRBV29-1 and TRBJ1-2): SAVISQKPSRDICQRGTSLTIQCQVDSQVTMMFWYRQQPGQSLTLIATANQGSEATYESGFVIDKFPISRPNLTFSTLTVSNMSPEDSSIYLCSVEGYTRTGGITFYTFGSGTRLTVV.

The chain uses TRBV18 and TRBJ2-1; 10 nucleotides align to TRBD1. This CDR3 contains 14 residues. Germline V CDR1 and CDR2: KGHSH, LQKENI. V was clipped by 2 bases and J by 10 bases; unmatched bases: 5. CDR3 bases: TGTGCCAGCTCACCATTCGGACAGGGGGACGAGCAGTTCTTC. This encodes CASSPFGQGDEQFF.

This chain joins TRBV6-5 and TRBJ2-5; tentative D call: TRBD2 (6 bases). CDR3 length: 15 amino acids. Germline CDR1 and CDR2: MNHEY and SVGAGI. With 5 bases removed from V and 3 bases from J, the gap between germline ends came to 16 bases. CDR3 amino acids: CASSTDGEVEETQYF. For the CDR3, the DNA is TGTGCCAGCAGTACTGATGGGGAGGTTGAAGAGACCCAGTACTTC.

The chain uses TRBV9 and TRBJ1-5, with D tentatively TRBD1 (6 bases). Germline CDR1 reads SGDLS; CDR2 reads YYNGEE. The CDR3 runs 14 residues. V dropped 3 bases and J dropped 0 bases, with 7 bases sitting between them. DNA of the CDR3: TGTGCCAGCAGCGCACAGGGTAGCAATCAGCCCCAGCATTTT. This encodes CASSAQGSNQPQHF.

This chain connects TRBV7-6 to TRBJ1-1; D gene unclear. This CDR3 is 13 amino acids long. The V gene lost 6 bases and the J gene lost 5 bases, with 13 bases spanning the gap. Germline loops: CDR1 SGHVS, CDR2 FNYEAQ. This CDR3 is CASSKTGRTEAFF. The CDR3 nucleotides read TGTGCCAGCAGTAAAACCGGACGGACTGAAGCTTTCTTT.

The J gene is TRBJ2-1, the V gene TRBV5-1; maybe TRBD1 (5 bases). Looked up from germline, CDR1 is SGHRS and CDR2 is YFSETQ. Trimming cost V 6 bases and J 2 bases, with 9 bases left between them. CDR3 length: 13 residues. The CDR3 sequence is CASNAGTYNEQFF. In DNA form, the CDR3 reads TGCGCCAGCAATGCAGGGACCTACAATGAGCAGTTCTTC. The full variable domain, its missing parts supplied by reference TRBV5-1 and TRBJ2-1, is KAGVTQTPRYLIKTRGQQVTLSCSPISGHRSVSWYQQTPGQGLQFLFEYFSETQRNKGNFPGRFSGRQFSNSRSEMNVSTLELGDSALYLCASNAGTYNEQFFGPGTRLTVL.

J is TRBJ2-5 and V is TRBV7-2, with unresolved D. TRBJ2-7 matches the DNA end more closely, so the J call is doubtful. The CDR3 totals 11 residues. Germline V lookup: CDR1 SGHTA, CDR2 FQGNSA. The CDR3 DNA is TGTGCCAGCAGCTTCTCCTACGAGCAGTACTTC. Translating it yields CASSFSYEQYF.

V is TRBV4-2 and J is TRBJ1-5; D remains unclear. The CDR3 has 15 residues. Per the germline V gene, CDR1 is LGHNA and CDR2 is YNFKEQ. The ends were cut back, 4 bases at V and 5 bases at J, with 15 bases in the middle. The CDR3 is CASSPVGTEDQPQHF. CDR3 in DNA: TGTGCCAGCAGCCCCGTGGGAACGGAGGATCAGCCCCAGCATTTT.

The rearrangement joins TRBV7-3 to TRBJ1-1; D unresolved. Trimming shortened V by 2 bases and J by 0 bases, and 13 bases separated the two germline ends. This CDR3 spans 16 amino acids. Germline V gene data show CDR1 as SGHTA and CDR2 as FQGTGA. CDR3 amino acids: CASSLGPIIMNTEAFF. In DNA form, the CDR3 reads TGTGCCAGCAGCTTAGGGCCAATCATCATGAACACTGAAGCTTTCTTT.

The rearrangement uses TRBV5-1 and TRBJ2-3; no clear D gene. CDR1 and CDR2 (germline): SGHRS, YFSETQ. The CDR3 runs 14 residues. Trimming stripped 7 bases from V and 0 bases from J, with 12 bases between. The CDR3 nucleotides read TGCGCCAGCCACGACGGACCTAGCACAGATACGCAGTATTTT. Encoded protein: CASHDGPSTDTQYF. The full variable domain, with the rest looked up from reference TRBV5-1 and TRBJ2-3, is KAGVTQTPRYLIKTRGQQVTLSCSPISGHRSVSWYQQTPGQGLQFLFEYFSETQRNKGNFPGRFSGRQFSNSRSEMNVSTLELGDSALYLCASHDGPSTDTQYFGPGTRLTVL.

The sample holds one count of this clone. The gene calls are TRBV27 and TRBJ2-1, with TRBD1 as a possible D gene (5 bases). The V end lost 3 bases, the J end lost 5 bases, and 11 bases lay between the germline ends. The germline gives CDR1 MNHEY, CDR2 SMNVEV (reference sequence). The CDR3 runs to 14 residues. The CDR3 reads CASSLLQANNEQFF. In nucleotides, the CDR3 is TGTGCCAGCAGTTTGTTACAGGCCAACAATGAGCAGTTCTTC.

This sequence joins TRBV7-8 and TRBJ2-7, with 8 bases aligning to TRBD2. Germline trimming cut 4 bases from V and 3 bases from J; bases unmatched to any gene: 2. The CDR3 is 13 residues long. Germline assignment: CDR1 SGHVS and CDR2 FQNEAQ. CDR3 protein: CASSSREGYEQYF. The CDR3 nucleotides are TGTGCCAGCAGCTCCCGGGAGGGCTACGAGCAGTACTTC.

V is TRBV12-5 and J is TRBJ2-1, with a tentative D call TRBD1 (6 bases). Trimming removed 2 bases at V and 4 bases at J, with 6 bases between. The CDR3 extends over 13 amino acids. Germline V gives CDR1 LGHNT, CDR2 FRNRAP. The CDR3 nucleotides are TGTGCTAGTGGTTTGCAGGGGTACAATGAGCAGTTCTTC. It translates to CASGLQGYNEQFF.

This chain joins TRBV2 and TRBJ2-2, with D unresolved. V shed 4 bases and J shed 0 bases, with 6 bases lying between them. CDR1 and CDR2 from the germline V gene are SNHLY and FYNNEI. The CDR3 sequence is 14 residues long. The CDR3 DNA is TGTGCCAGCAGTGTTTCCGCGAACACCGGGGAGCTGTTTTTT. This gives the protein CASSVSANTGELFF.

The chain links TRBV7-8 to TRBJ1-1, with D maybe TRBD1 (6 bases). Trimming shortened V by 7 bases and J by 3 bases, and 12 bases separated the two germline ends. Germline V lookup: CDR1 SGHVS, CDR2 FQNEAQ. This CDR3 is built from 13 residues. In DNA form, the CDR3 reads TGTGCCAGCACAATAAAGGGGGACACTGAAGCTTTCTTT. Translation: CASTIKGDTEAFF. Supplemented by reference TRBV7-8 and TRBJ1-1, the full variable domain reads GAGVSQSPRYKVAKRGQDVALRCDPISGHVSLFWYQQALGQGPEFLTYFQNEAQLDKSGLPSDRFFAERPEGSVSTLKIQRTQQEDSAVYLCASTIKGDTEAFFGQGTRLTVV.

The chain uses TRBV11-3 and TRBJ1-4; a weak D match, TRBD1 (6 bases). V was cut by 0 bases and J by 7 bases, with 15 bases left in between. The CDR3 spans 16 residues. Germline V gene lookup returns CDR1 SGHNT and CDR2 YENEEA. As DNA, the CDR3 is TGTGCCAGCAGCTTAGATGGCGCAGGGGCTGGTGAAAAACTGTTTTTT. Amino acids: CASSLDGAGAGEKLFF.